This T cell receptor beta chain appears in the sequencing data of a study of T cell repertoires in cytomegalovirus infection. Study as a whole: The authors relied on CMV epitopes, both recently identified HLA-C-restricted and well-studied HLA-B-restricted. Public signatures in TCR beta pointed to CMV infection and matching HLA type.

Findings and caveats of the study: HLA-C-restricted CMV-specific TCR beta clonotypes prevailed in the ex vivo response.

In germline, CDR1 is SEHNR, CDR2 FQNEAQ (reference sequence). V lost 5 bases to trimming and J lost 0 bases; unmatched junction nucleotides: 7. The CDR3 has 17 residues. As to this clonotype: The antigen remains undetermined.

TCRdb analysed the reads with MiXCR anew, one entry per CDR3 protein. The table shows 200,000 to 250,000 distinct CDR3 sequences, with 30% to 45% occurring only once. The sequence was obtained from a human donor in good health (CMV status not recorded). Some clones in this sample may be carry-over from other donors' samples. The V and J genes are TRBV7-9 and TRBJ2-7; 13 bases are shared with TRBD2. Source: CD8+ T cells from cultured PBMCs, taken from culture after CMV antigen stimulation. CDR3 sequence: CASSHGTSGASSYEQYF. The CDR3 DNA reads TGTGCCAGCAGCCACGGGACTAGCGGGGCTAGCTCCTACGAGCAGTACTTC.